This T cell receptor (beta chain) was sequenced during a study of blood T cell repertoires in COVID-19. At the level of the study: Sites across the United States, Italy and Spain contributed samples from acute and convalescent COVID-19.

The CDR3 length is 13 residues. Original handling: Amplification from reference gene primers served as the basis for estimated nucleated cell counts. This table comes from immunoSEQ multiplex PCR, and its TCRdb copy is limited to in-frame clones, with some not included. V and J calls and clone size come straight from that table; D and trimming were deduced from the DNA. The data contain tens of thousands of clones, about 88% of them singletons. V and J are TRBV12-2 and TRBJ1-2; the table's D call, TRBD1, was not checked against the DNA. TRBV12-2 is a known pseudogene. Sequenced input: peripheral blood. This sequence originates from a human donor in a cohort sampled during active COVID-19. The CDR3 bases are TGTGCAAGTCGCCCCCGGGACAGGGATGGCTACACCTTC. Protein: CASRPRDRDGYTF.